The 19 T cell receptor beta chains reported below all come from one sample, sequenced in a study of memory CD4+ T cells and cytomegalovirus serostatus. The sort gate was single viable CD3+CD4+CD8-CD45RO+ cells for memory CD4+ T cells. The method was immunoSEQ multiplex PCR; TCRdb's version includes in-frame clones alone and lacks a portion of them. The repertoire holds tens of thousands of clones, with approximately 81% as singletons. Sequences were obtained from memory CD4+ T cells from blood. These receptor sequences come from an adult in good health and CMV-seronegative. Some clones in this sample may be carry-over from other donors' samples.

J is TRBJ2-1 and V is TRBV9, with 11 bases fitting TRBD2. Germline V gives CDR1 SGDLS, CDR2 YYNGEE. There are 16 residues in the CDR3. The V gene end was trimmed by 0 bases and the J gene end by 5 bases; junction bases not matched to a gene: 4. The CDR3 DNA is TGTGCCAGCAGCGTAGGGGGGACTAGCGGTGACAATGAGCAGTTCTTC. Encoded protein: CASSVGGTSGDNEQFF.

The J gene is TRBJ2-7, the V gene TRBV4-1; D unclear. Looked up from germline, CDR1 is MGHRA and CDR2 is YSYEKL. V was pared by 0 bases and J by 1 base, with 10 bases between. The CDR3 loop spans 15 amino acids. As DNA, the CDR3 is TGCGCCAGCAGCCAAGATCATAGAGCTTCCTACGAGCAGTACTTC. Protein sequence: CASSQDHRASYEQYF.

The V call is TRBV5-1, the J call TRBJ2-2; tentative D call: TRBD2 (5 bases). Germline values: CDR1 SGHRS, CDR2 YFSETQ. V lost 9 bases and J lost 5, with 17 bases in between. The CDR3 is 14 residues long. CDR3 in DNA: TGCGCCAATACGACCACCCGAGGGACCGGGGAGCTGTTTTTT. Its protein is CANTTTRGTGELFF.

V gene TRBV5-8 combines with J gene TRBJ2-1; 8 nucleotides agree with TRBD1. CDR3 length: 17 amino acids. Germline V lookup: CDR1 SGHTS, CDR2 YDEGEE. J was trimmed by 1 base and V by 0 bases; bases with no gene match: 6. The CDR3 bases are TGTGCCAGCAGCTTGGCCTTTGGGGACAGGTCCTACAATGAGCAGTTCTTC. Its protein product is CASSLAFGDRSYNEQFF. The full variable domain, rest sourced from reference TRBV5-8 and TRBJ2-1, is EAGVTQSPTHLIKTRGQQATLRCSPISGHTSVYWYQQALGLGLQFLLWYDEGEERNRGNFPPRFSGRQFPNYSSELNVNALELEDSALYLCASSLAFGDRSYNEQFFGPGTRLTVL.

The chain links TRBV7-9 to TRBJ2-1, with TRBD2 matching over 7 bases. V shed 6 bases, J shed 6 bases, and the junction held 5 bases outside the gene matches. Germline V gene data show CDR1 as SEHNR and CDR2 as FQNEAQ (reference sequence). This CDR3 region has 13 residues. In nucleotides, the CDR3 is TGTGCCAGCAGACGACCGGGGGGCAATGAGCAGTTCTTC. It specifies CASRRPGGNEQFF.

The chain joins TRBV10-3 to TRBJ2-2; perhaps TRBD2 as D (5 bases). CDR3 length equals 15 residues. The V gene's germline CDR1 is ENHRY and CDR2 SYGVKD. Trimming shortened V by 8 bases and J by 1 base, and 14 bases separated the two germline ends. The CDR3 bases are TGTGCCATCGGTACAAGTAGCGAGAACACCGGGGAGCTGTTTTTT. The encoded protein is CAIGTSSENTGELFF.

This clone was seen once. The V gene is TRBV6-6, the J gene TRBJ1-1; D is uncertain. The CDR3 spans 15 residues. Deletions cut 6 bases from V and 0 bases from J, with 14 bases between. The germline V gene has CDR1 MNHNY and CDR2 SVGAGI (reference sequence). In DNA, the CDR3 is TGTGCCAGCAGCCGACTTGACGGCATGAACACTGAAGCTTTCTTT. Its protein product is CASSRLDGMNTEAFF.

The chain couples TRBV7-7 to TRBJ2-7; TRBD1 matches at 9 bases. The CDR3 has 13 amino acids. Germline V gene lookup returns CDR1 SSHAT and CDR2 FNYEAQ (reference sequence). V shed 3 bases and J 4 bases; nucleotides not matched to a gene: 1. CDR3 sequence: CASSLDRGYEQYF. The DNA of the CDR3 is TGTGCCAGCAGCTTGGACAGGGGTTACGAGCAGTACTTC.

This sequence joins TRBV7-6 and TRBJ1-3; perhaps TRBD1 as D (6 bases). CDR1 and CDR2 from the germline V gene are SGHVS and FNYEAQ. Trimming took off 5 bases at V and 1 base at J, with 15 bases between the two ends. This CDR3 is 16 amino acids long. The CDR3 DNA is TGTGCCAGCAGCCTTACGACAGGTTCTTCTGGAAACACCATATATTTT. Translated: CASSLTTGSSGNTIYF.

DNA of the CDR3: TGCAGCGTTGAAGAAGGAGGGGGTACCTACAATGAGCAGTTCTTC. It codes for CSVEEGGGTYNEQFF. V gene TRBV29-1 combines with J gene TRBJ2-1; D possibly matches TRBD1 or TRBD2 (6 bases each). Trimming took 0 bases from V and 2 from J, leaving 11 bases between them. CDR1 SQVTM and CDR2 ANQGSEA come from the germline V gene. This CDR3 contains 15 residues.

The CDR3 region is CASSVSVRADEQYF. The CDR3 nucleotides are TGTGCCAGCAGCGTGAGCGTGCGGGCTGACGAGCAGTACTTC. The chain is built from TRBV9 and TRBJ2-7, with TRBD2 as a possible D gene (5 bases). CDR1 and CDR2 (germline): SGDLS, YYNGEE. The CDR3 covers 14 residues. V lost 2 bases and J lost 5, with 14 bases in between.

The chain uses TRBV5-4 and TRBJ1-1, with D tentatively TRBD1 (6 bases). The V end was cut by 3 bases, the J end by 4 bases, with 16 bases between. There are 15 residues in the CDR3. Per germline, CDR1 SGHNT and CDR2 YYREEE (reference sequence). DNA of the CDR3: TGTGCCAGCAGCTCAAAAACGGACAGACCCACTGAAGCTTTCTTT. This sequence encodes CASSSKTDRPTEAFF.

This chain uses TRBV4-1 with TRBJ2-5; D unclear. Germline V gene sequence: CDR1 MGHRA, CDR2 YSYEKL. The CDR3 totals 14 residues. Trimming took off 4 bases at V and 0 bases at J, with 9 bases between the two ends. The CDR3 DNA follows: TGCGCCAGCAGCCTTGGCCCGTACCAAGAGACCCAGTACTTC. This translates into CASSLGPYQETQYF.

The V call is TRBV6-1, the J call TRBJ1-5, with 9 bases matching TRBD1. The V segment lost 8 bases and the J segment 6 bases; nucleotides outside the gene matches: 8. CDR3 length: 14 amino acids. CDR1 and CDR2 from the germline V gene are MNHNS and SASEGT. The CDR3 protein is CASLEDRGGQPQHF. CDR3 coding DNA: TGTGCCAGCCTCGAGGACAGGGGAGGTCAGCCCCAGCATTTT.

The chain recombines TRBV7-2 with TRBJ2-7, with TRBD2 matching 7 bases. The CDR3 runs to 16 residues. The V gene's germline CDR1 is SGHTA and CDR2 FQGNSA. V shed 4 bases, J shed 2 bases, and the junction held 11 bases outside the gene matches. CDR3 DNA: TGTGCCAGCAGCTCCTTCGTACAAGGGACTACCTACGAGCAGTACTTC. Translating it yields CASSSFVQGTTYEQYF.

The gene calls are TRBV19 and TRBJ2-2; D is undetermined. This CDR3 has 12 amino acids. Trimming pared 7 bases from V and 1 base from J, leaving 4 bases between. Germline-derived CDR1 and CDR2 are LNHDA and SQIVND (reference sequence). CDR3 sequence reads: CASNLNTGELFF. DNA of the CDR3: TGTGCCAGTAATCTGAACACCGGGGAGCTGTTTTTT.

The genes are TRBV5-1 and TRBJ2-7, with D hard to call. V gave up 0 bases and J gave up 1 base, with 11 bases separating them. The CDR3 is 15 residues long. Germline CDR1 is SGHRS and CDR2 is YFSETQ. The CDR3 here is CASSLAGYRSYEQYF. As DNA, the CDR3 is TGCGCCAGCAGCTTGGCCGGGTATAGGTCCTACGAGCAGTACTTC.

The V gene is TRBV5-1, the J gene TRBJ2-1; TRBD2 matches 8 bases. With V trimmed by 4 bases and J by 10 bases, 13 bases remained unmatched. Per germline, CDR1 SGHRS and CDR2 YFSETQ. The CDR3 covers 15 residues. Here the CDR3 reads CASSEGGLAGREQFF. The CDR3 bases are TGCGCCAGCAGCGAAGGTGGGTTAGCGGGACGGGAGCAGTTCTTC.

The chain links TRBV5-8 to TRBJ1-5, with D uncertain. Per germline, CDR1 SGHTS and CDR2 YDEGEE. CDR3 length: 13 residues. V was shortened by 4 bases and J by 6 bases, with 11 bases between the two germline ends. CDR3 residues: CASSPREAQPQHF. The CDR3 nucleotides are TGTGCCAGCAGCCCGAGGGAGGCTCAGCCCCAGCATTTT. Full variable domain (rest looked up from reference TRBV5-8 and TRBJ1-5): EAGVTQSPTHLIKTRGQQATLRCSPISGHTSVYWYQQALGLGLQFLLWYDEGEERNRGNFPPRFSGRQFPNYSSELNVNALELEDSALYLCASSPREAQPQHFGDGTRLSIL.